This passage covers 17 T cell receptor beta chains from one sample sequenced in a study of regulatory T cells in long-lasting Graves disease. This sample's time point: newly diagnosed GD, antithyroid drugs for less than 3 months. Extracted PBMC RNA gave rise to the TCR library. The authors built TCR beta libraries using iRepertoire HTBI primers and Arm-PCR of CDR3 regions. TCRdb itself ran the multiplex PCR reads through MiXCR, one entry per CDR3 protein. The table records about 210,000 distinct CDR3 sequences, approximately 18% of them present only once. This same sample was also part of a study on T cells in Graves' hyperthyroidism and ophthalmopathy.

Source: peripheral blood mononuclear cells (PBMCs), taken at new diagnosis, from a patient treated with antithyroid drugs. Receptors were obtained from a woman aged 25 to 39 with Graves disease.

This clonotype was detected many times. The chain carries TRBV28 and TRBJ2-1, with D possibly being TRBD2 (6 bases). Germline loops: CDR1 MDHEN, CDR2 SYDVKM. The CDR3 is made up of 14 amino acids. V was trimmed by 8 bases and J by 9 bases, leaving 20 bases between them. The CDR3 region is CASVDRGTPGEQFF. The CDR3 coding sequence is TGTGCCAGCGTCGACCGCGGGACTCCGGGTGAGCAGTTCTTC.

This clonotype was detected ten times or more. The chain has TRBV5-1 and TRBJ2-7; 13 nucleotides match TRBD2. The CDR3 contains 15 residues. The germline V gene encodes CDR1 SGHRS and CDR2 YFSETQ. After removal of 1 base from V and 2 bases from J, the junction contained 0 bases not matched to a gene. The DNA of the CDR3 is TGCGCCAGCAGCTTGACTAGCGGGGGGGCCTACGAGCAGTACTTC. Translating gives CASSLTSGGAYEQYF.

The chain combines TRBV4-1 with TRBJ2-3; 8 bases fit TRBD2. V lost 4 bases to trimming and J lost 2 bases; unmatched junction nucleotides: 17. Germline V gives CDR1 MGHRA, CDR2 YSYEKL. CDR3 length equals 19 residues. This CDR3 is CASSPFGGAGGPATDTQYF. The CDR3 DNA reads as TGCGCCAGCAGCCCTTTCGGGGGGGCGGGGGGCCCGGCCACAGATACGCAGTATTTT.

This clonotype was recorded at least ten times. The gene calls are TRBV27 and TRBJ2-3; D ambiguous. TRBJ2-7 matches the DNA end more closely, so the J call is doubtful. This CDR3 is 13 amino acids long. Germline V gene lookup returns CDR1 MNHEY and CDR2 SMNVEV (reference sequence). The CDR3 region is CASSLRVPYEQYF. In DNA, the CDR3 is TGTGCCAGCAGTTTAAGGGTGCCCTACGAGCAGTACTTC.

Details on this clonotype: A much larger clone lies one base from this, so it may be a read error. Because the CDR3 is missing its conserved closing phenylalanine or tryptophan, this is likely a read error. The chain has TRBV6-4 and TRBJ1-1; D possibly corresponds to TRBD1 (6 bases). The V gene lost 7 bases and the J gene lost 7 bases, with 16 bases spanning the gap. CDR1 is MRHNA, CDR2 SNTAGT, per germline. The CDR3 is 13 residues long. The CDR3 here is CASIKTGWNEAFV. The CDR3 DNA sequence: TGTGCCAGCATTAAGACAGGCTGGAATGAAGCTTTCGTT.

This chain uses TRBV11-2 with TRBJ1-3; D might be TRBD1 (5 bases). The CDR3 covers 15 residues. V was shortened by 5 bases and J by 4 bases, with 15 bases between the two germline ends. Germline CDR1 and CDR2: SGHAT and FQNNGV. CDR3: CASSPLDGAGNTIYF. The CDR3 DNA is TGTGCCAGCAGCCCTCTGGACGGGGCCGGAAACACCATATATTTT.

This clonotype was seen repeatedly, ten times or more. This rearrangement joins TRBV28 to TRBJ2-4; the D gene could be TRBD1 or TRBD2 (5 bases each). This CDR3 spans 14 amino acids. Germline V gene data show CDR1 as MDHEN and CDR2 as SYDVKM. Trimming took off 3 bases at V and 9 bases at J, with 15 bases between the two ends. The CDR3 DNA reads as TGTGCCAGCAGTTTCATGTCAGGGACGGGCATTCAGTACTTC. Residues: CASSFMSGTGIQYF.

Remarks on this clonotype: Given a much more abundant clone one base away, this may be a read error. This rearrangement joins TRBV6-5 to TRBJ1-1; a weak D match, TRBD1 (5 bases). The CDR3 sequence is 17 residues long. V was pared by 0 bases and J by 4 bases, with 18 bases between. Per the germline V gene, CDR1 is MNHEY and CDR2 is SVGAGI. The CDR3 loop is CASSYSSLRGMSTEAFF. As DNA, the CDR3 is TGTGCCAGCAGTTACTCGAGCCTTAGGGGAATGAGCACTGAAGCTTTCTTT.

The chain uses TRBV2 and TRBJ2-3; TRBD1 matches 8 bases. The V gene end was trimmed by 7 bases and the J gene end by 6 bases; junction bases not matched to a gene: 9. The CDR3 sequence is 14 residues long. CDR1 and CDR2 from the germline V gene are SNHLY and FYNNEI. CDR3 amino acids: CASMGQATTDTQYF. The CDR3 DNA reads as TGTGCCAGCATGGGACAGGCGACGACGGATACGCAGTATTTT.

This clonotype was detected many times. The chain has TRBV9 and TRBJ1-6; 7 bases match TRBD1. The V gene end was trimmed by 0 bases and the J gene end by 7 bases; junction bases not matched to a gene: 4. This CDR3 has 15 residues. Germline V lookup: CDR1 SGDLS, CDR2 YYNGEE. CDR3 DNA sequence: TGTGCCAGCAGCGTAGGGGACAGTTTCAATTCACCCCTCCACTTT. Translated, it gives CASSVGDSFNSPLHF.

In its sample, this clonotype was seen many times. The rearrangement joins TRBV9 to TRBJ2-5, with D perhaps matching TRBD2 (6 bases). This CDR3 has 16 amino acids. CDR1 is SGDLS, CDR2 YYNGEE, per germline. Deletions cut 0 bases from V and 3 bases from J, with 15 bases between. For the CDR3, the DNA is TGTGCCAGCAGCGTAGGGGGTAGCGGCGTAAAAGAGACCCAGTACTTC. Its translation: CASSVGGSGVKETQYF.

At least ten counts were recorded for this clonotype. The CDR3 coding sequence is TGTGCCACCAGTGATGTGATTTTGAACACTGAAGCTTTCTTT. Its protein product is CATSDVILNTEAFF. J is TRBJ1-1 and V is TRBV24-1; no definite D call. V was pared by 3 bases and J by 0 bases, with 7 bases between. Germline values: CDR1 KGHDR, CDR2 SFDVKD. The CDR3 is 14 amino acids.

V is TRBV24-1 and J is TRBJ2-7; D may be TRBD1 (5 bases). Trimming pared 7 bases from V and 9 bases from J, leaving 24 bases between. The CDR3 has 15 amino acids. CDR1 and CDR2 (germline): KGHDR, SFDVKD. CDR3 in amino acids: CATSDPQGPESRQYF. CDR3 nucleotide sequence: TGTGCCACCAGCGACCCCCAGGGTCCTGAATCACGGCAGTACTTC.

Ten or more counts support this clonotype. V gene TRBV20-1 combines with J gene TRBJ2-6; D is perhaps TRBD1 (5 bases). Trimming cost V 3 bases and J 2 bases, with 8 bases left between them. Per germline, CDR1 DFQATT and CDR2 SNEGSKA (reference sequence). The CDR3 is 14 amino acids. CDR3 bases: TGCAGTGCTAGGTCCAGGGCTGGGGCCAACGTCCTGACTTTC. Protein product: CSARSRAGANVLTF.

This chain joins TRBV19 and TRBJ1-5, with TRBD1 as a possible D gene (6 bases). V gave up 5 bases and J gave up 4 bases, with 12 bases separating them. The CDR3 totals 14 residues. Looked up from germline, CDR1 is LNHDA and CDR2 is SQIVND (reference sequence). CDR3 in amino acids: CASSGTGPNQPQHF. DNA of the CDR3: TGTGCCAGTAGTGGTACAGGGCCTAATCAGCCCCAGCATTTT.

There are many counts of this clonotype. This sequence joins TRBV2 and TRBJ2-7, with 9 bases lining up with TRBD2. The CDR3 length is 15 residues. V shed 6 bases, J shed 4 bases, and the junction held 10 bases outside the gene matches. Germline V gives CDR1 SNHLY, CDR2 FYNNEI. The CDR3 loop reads CASSGERGGAYEQYF. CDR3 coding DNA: TGTGCCAGCAGCGGAGAGCGCGGGGGGGCATACGAGCAGTACTTC. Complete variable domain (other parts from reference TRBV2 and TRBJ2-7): EPEVTQTPSHQVTQMGQEVILRCVPISNHLYFYWYRQILGQKVEFLVSFYNNEISEKSEIFDDQFSVERPDGSNFTLKIRSTKLEDSAMYFCASSGERGGAYEQYFGPGTRLTVT.

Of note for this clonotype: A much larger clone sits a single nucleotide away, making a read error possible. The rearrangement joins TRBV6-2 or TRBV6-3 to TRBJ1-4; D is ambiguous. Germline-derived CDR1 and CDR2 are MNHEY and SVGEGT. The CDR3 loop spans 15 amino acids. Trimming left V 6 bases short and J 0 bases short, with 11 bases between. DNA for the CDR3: TGTGCCAGCAGGAAGACACCCGCAACTAATGAAAAACTGTTTTTT. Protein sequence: CASRKTPATNEKLFF.